This is a list of T cell receptor beta chains from one sample in a study of blood T cells in healthy people across ages. In TCRdb, the 5' RACE reads were re-called with MiXCR into one record per CDR3 protein. Among about 2 million distinct CDR3 sequences listed, about 49% were seen once. The material sequenced was blood. These TCRs come from a woman aged 40 to 50 in good health. Both conserved end residues are part of each CDR3. The D gene is left open where the match is weak. Expanded clones are given a class, and other clones once, few, many or no size at all.

clone_size: once; j_call: TRBJ2-3; d_call: TRBD2; v_call: TRBV6-2/TRBV6-3; cdr3_nt: TGTGCCAGCAGGGCTAGCGGGGGGTTGCGGGATACGCAGTATTTT; cdr3_aa: CASRASGGLRDTQYF
clone_size: .; j_call: TRBJ2-4; d_call: .; v_call: TRBV5-4; cdr3_nt: TGTGCCAGCAGCTTGGGAGTCACCAATGAATCGGGGAAAAAAAACATTCAGTACTTC; cdr3_aa: CASSLGVTNESGKKNIQYF
clone_size: many; j_call: TRBJ2-6; d_call: .; v_call: TRBV9; cdr3_nt: TGTGCCAGCAGCCCCCCGCGAGGCTCTGGGGCCAACGTCCTGACTTTC; cdr3_aa: CASSPPRGSGANVLTF
clone_size: few; j_call: TRBJ2-3; d_call: TRBD2; v_call: TRBV12-3/TRBV12-4; cdr3_nt: TGTGCCAGCAGTCCCCCGGGACTAGGGTTAGGTACGCAGTATTTT; cdr3_aa: CASSPPGLGLGTQYF
clone_size: .; j_call: TRBJ2-7; d_call: TRBD1; v_call: TRBV20-1; cdr3_nt: TGCAGTGCTAGAGCCCCAGGGGGTTCAAGGCACGAGCAGTACTTC; cdr3_aa: CSARAPGGSRHEQYF
clone_size: .; j_call: TRBJ2-7; d_call: TRBD2; v_call: TRBV28; cdr3_nt: TGTGCCACGGAACCCAGGACTAGCGGTTACGAGCAGTACTTC; cdr3_aa: CATEPRTSGYEQYF
clone_size: .; j_call: TRBJ2-4; d_call: .; v_call: TRBV27; cdr3_nt: TGTGCCAGCAGTTTAGGAACAGAGCTAGCCAAAAACATTCAGTACTTC; cdr3_aa: CASSLGTELAKNIQYF
clone_size: .; j_call: TRBJ2-3; d_call: TRBD1; v_call: TRBV12-3/TRBV12-4; cdr3_nt: TGTGCCAGCAGCTCTACCCGGACAGGGAGCCTAGATACGCAGTATTTT; cdr3_aa: CASSSTRTGSLDTQYF
clone_size: .; j_call: TRBJ2-7; d_call: .; v_call: TRBV7-9; cdr3_nt: TGTGCCAGCAGCCCCCGGACGGACCACGAGCAGTACTTC; cdr3_aa: CASSPRTDHEQYF
clone_size: .; j_call: TRBJ2-5; d_call: .; v_call: TRBV21-1; cdr3_nt: TGTGCCAGCAGCAAAACACTGAGGTCCCAAGAGACCCAGTACTTC; cdr3_aa: CASSKTLRSQETQYF
clone_size: few; j_call: TRBJ2-1; d_call: TRBD2; v_call: TRBV27; cdr3_nt: TGTGCCAGCACCACCTCACTAGCGGGGGATTCGGATCCGTTCTTC; cdr3_aa: CASTTSLAGDSDPFF
clone_size: .; j_call: TRBJ2-3; d_call: .; v_call: TRBV10-1; cdr3_nt: TGCGCCAGCAGTGATCTGGGGGAAGGCACAGATACGCAGTATTTT; cdr3_aa: CASSDLGEGTDTQYF
clone_size: .; j_call: TRBJ2-3; d_call: TRBD2; v_call: TRBV27; cdr3_nt: TGTGCCAGCACCCGGACTAGCGGAGACGCAGATACGCAGTATTTT; cdr3_aa: CASTRTSGDADTQYF
clone_size: .; j_call: TRBJ1-1; d_call: TRBD1; v_call: TRBV20-1; cdr3_nt: TGCAGTGCTAGAGATTGGACAGGTTTTATGAACACTGAAGCTTTCTTT; cdr3_aa: CSARDWTGFMNTEAFF
clone_size: few; j_call: TRBJ2-1; d_call: .; v_call: TRBV20-1; cdr3_nt: TGCAGTGCTAGAGATATAGGGTACAATGAGCAGTTCTTC; cdr3_aa: CSARDIGYNEQFF
clone_size: .; j_call: TRBJ2-7; d_call: .; v_call: TRBV15; cdr3_nt: TGTGTCACCAGCAGAGATATCGAATCCTACGAGCAGTACTTC; cdr3_aa: CVTSRDIESYEQYF
clone_size: .; j_call: TRBJ2-1; d_call: .; v_call: TRBV20-1; cdr3_nt: TGCAGTGCACCCGAGGACTCCGTCTACAATGAGCAGTTCTTC; cdr3_aa: CSAPEDSVYNEQFF
clone_size: .; j_call: TRBJ2-7; d_call: .; v_call: TRBV27; cdr3_nt: TGTGCCAGCAGTTCCGTGGTGAGGGGCAGGGCCTACAATGAGCAGTACTTC; cdr3_aa: CASSSVVRGRAYNEQYF
clone_size: .; j_call: TRBJ2-3; d_call: .; v_call: TRBV7-6; cdr3_nt: TGTGCCAGCAGTCCATCGGGGGAGGGCACAGATACGCAGTATTTT; cdr3_aa: CASSPSGEGTDTQYF
clone_size: .; j_call: TRBJ1-5; d_call: .; v_call: TRBV20-1; cdr3_nt: TGCAGTGCTAGATGGGGTCAACAGCCCCAGCATTTT; cdr3_aa: CSARWGQQPQHF
clone_size: .; j_call: TRBJ1-2; d_call: .; v_call: TRBV6-2/TRBV6-3; cdr3_nt: TGTGCCAGCAGTTACGGGGCAGGGCGAGGAGGTGGCTACACCTTC; cdr3_aa: CASSYGAGRGGGYTF